Included here is one T cell receptor beta chain sequence, with context. The data were taken from a study of blood T cell repertoires in COVID-19. About the research overall: Specimens from acute and convalescent COVID-19 originated in the United States, Italy and Spain.

V lost 1 base to trimming and J lost 4 bases; unmatched junction nucleotides: 6. Germline V gene sequence: CDR1 SEHNR, CDR2 FQNEAQ (reference sequence). The CDR3 is 16 amino acids. Under the authors' procedure: Reference gene primer amplification in the assay estimated nucleated cell counts. Generated by immunoSEQ multiplex PCR, the TCRdb table keeps only in-frame clones and is missing some. D and trimming were read from the DNA, whereas the V and J calls and clone size are those reported in that table. This table holds approximately 250,000 clones, over 75% found once. Seattle's enrolled individuals joined amid active infection and were then monitored longitudinally.

The sequencing input was peripheral blood. This clonotype originated in a man aged 45-60 years with COVID-19, enrolled during active disease. This chain connects TRBV7-9 to TRBJ2-3; 9 bases line up with TRBD2. CDR3 residues: CASSLVSGGLSDTQYF. DNA of the CDR3: TGTGCCAGCAGCTTAGTGAGCGGGGGGCTGTCAGATACGCAGTATTTT.